This entry concerns a single TCR beta chain. Eight distinct reactions (per sample) were used to make the cDNA. With the 5' RACE reads reprocessed, TCRdb shows one record per CDR3 protein and no DNA. This sample's clone table lists 400,000 to 500,000 distinct CDR3 sequences. This sample is drawn from a study of monozygotic twins with inflammatory bowel disease. A 2.5 ml blood sample was drawn per donor. The V gene's germline CDR1 is DFQATT and CDR2 SNEGSKA (reference sequence). The CDR3 is 16 amino acids. The chain carries TRBV20-1 and TRBJ1-1; the TCRdb D gene call, TRBD1, has no DNA to confirm it. The specimen sequenced was blood. This clonotype originated in a human donor with ulcerative colitis or Crohn's disease, or a healthy co-twin of an affected twin (not recorded which). The CDR3 region is CSATTRGRPMNTEAFF.